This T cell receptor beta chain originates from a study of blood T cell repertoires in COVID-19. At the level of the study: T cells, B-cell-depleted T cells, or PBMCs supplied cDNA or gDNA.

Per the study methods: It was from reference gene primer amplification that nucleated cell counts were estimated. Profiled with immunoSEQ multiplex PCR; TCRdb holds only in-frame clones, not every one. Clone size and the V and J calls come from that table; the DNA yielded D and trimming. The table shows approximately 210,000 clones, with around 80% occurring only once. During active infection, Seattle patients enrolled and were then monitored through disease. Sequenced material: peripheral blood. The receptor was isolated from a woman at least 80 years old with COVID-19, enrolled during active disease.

CDR3 sequence (DNA): TGTGCCAGCAGCTTACAGGGCGCGAACACTGAAGCTTTCTTT. Its translation: CASSLQGANTEAFF. The chain uses TRBV7-3 and TRBJ1-1; D may be TRBD1 (5 bases). The V gene's germline CDR1 is SGHTA and CDR2 FQGTGA. Deletions cut 2 bases from V and 1 base from J, with 8 bases between. This CDR3 spans 14 amino acids.